This TCR beta chain was identified during a study of T cells after yellow fever vaccination. In the study overall: In the case of low-cell-number fractions, SMART-Seq v4 Ultra Low Input was used for preparation. Regarding the study as a whole: Among all clonotypes, a small share was observed in both CD4 and CD8 compartments.

Template switching by 5'RACE produced TCR cDNA, adding a universal primer site and UMIs. TCRdb passed the 5' RACE reads through MiXCR, listing each CDR3 protein once. The repertoire holds about 73,000 distinct CDR3 sequences, with 7.5% to 9% as singletons. This clonotype was observed a handful of times. The antigen remains unidentified. CDR1 is SGHRS and CDR2 is YFSETQ in the germline V gene. Trimming took off 4 bases at V and 5 bases at J, with 16 bases between the two ends. CDR3 length: 14 residues. The V and J genes are TRBV5-1 and TRBJ2-7; D perhaps matches TRBD2 (6 bases). The source was CD8+ T cells sorted from PBMCs, collected on the day of the yellow fever booster vaccination. The clonotype comes from a man aged 25 to 40 who received the YFV17D yellow fever vaccine. CDR3 protein: CASSEAGLHHEQYF. The CDR3 coding sequence is TGCGCCAGCAGCGAGGCGGGACTCCACCACGAGCAGTACTTC.